Below are 20 T cell receptor beta chains sequenced from a single sample in a study of shared clonotypes between healthy human individuals. The naive CD8 fraction comprised CD45RO-negative cells positively selected for CCR7 and excluded terminally differentiated effector memory CD45RA+ cells. The data were produced by immunoSEQ multiplex PCR, yet TCRdb's version contains in-frame clones alone and is incomplete. The repertoire has just over 2,000,000 clones, about 95% of them found once; the top ten carry about 1.1%. Source material: naive CD8+ T cells sorted from blood. The source of these receptors is a man in his late teens or twenties in good health.

The rearrangement joins TRBV11-2 to TRBJ2-7; tentatively, D is TRBD1 (5 bases). The germline CDR1 and CDR2 sequences are SGHAT and FQNNGV. V gave up 5 bases and J gave up 0 bases, with 14 bases separating them. CDR3 size: 15 residues. CDR3 sequence (DNA): TGTGCCAGCAGCCATGCTAGTAGGGGCTCCTACGAGCAGTACTTC. Translating gives CASSHASRGSYEQYF.

As to this clone: The junction does not match germline at one end; this may be a read error. Other DNA sequences in the sample encode the same CDR3. The chain couples TRBV28 to TRBJ1-1; D gene unclear. CDR3 length: 15 residues. Germline CDR1 reads MDHEN; CDR2 reads SYDVKM. CDR3 DNA sequence: TGTGCCAGCAGTCAATGGGATTTGATGAACACTGAGGCTTTCTTT. Encoded protein: CASSQWDLMNTEAFF.

Concerning this clone itself: Other DNA sequences in the same sample also yield this CDR3. The V and J genes are TRBV27 and TRBJ2-1; possible D gene TRBD1, 5 bases. The germline V gene encodes CDR1 MNHEY and CDR2 SMNVEV (reference sequence). The CDR3 totals 16 residues. The V gene lost 1 base and the J gene lost 0 bases, with 10 bases spanning the gap. The CDR3 DNA reads TGTGCCAGCAGTTTATTAGGGGTAAGCTCCTACAATGAGCAGTTCTTC. It codes for CASSLLGVSSYNEQFF.

The chain uses TRBV28 and TRBJ2-2; a weak D match, TRBD2 (6 bases). Trimming left V 6 bases short and J 7 bases short, with 27 bases between. The CDR3 loop spans 18 amino acids. CDR1 is MDHEN and CDR2 is SYDVKM in the germline V gene. CDR3 nucleotide sequence: TGTGCCAGCAGCCTTATCTGGCCTAGCGAGGGTTCTGGCGGGGAGCTGTTTTTT. Residues: CASSLIWPSEGSGGELFF.

With respect to this clone: This specimen includes other DNA sequences encoding the same CDR3. CDR3 region: CASSFMGGEQYF. The CDR3 DNA follows: TGTGCCAGCAGTTTTATGGGGGGCGAGCAGTACTTC. The rearrangement uses TRBV27 and TRBJ2-7; tentatively, D is TRBD2 (6 bases). With 3 bases removed from V and 6 bases from J, the gap between germline ends came to 9 bases. The CDR3 is 12 residues long. Germline V CDR1 and CDR2: MNHEY, SMNVEV (reference sequence).

J is TRBJ1-2 and V is TRBV29-1, with TRBD1 identical over 8 bases. Germline loops: CDR1 SQVTM, CDR2 ANQGSEA. The V segment lost 6 bases and the J segment 4 bases; nucleotides outside the gene matches: 7. CDR3 length equals 13 residues. The CDR3 DNA is TGCAGCGTCCTCGACAGGGGAGGCTATGGCTACACCTTC. As protein: CSVLDRGGYGYTF.

The genes are TRBV30 and TRBJ2-1, with TRBD1 matching 8 bases. The V gene end was trimmed by 0 bases and the J gene end by 2 bases; junction bases not matched to a gene: 0. The germline V gene has CDR1 GTSNPN and CDR2 SVGIG (reference sequence). The CDR3 is 14 residues long. The DNA of the CDR3 is TGTGCCTGGAGTGTACAGGGGGCCTACAATGAGCAGTTCTTC. It codes for CAWSVQGAYNEQFF.

This CDR3 reads CASTLGGEGVFTQYF. The CDR3 bases are TGTGCCAGCACCCTGGGAGGGGAGGGTGTATTTACCCAGTACTTC. The chain has TRBV28 and TRBJ2-5, with TRBD2 identical over 7 bases. This CDR3 has 15 residues. Trimming at V came to 7 bases and at J to 8 bases, leaving 16 bases not matched to a gene. The germline gives CDR1 MDHEN, CDR2 SYDVKM. Using reference TRBV28 and TRBJ2-5 for the parts outside the CDR3, the full variable domain is DVKVTQSSRYLVKRTGEKVFLECVQDMDHENMFWYRQDPGLGLRLIYFSYDVKMKEKGDIPEGYSVSREKKERFSLILESASTNQTSMYLCASTLGGEGVFTQYFGPGTRLLVL.

Concerning this clone: Other DNA sequences in this specimen translate into the identical CDR3. The V gene is TRBV30, the J gene TRBJ1-5; 8 bases are a match to TRBD1. CDR1 is GTSNPN, CDR2 SVGIG, per germline (reference sequence). V lost 3 bases and J lost 5; bases outside the gene matches: 6. The CDR3 extends over 14 amino acids. CDR3 coding DNA: TGTGCCTGGAGCGTAGGACAGGGAGATCAGCCCCAGCATTTT. This encodes CAWSVGQGDQPQHF.

V gene TRBV5-6 combines with J gene TRBJ2-7; TRBD1 agrees at 7 bases. The CDR3 covers 14 residues. Looked up from germline, CDR1 is SGHDT and CDR2 is YYEEEE. V lost 0 bases to trimming and J lost 4 bases; unmatched junction nucleotides: 4. CDR3 nucleotide sequence: TGTGCCAGCAGCTTGGGAGCCAGGGGGTACGAGCAGTACTTC. Its translation: CASSLGARGYEQYF.

The chain uses TRBV11-2 and TRBJ2-3; D tentatively reads TRBD1 or TRBD2 (6 bases each). V was cut by 5 bases and J by 0 bases, with 15 bases left in between. CDR1 is SGHAT and CDR2 is FQNNGV in the germline V gene. The CDR3 length is 16 residues. The CDR3 DNA reads TGTGCCAGCAGCGACACGTGGGGGGCCAGCACAGATACGCAGTATTTT. It is translated as CASSDTWGASTDTQYF.

The chain uses TRBV2 and TRBJ1-2; 7 bases map to TRBD1. Germline values: CDR1 SNHLY, CDR2 FYNNEI. After removal of 6 bases from V and 4 bases from J, the junction contained 11 bases not matched to a gene. The CDR3 covers 15 residues. The CDR3 nucleotides are TGTGCCAGCAGCGGAACAGGGGTAGCAATCTATGGCTACACCTTC. It codes for CASSGTGVAIYGYTF. Complete variable domain (other parts from reference TRBV2 and TRBJ1-2): EPEVTQTPSHQVTQMGQEVILRCVPISNHLYFYWYRQILGQKVEFLVSFYNNEISEKSEIFDDQFSVERPDGSNFTLKIRSTKLEDSAMYFCASSGTGVAIYGYTFGSGTRLTVV.

This chain connects TRBV4-3 to TRBJ2-7; TRBD1 aligns across 8 bases. The ends lost 0 bases at V and 4 bases at J; junction bases unmatched: 14. CDR1 is LGHNA and CDR2 is YSLEER in the germline V gene. CDR3 length: 18 amino acids. The CDR3 reads CASSQEIGADRGPYEQYF. The DNA of the CDR3 is TGCGCCAGCAGCCAAGAAATAGGAGCCGACAGGGGACCTTACGAGCAGTACTTC.

J is TRBJ1-2 and V is TRBV5-4, with D possibly matching TRBD1 (5 bases). Germline V gives CDR1 SGHNT, CDR2 YYREEE (reference sequence). The CDR3 has 14 amino acids. V gave up 1 base and J gave up 0 bases, with 7 bases separating them. The CDR3 loop is CASSLWGANYGYTF. CDR3 nucleotides: TGTGCCAGCAGCTTGTGGGGGGCTAACTATGGCTACACCTTC. Drawing the rest from reference TRBV5-4 and TRBJ1-2, the complete variable domain is ETGVTQSPTHLIKTRGQQVTLRCSSQSGHNTVSWYQQALGQGPQFIFQYYREEENGRGNFPPRFSGLQFPNYSSELNVNALELDDSALYLCASSLWGANYGYTFGSGTRLTVV.

The V and J genes are TRBV28 and TRBJ2-7; maybe TRBD1 (5 bases). CDR1 and CDR2 (germline): MDHEN, SYDVKM. V was cut by 2 bases and J by 5 bases, with 13 bases left in between. CDR3 length equals 14 residues. The chain's CDR3 is CASSLIPGPNEQYF. Written as DNA, the CDR3 is TGTGCCAGCAGTTTAATTCCAGGGCCGAACGAGCAGTACTTC.

This clone was recorded once. The chain combines TRBV10-1 with TRBJ2-3, with TRBD2 matching over 8 bases. The germline gives CDR1 WNHNN, CDR2 SYGVQD (reference sequence). J lost 5 bases, V lost 2 bases, and 9 bases had no gene match. This CDR3 contains 16 residues. DNA of the CDR3: TGCGCCAGCAGTGAGGGTAGCGGGGTAAAAGGAGATACGCAGTATTTT. Translating it yields CASSEGSGVKGDTQYF.

J is TRBJ2-7 and V is TRBV4-1; 10 bases are a match to TRBD1. The germline gives CDR1 MGHRA, CDR2 YSYEKL. The V segment lost 4 bases and the J segment 1 base; nucleotides outside the gene matches: 7. The CDR3 length is 16 residues. The CDR3 bases are TGCGCCAGCAGCCCGCCGGGGACAGGGGTATCCTACGAGCAGTACTTC. It translates to CASSPPGTGVSYEQYF.

Details on this clone: Other DNA sequences within the sample encode an identical CDR3. The chain employs TRBV27 and TRBJ2-1; D is undetermined. Germline assignment: CDR1 MNHEY and CDR2 SMNVEV (reference sequence). The CDR3 runs 14 residues. V was pared by 4 bases and J by 0 bases, with 7 bases between. The CDR3 sequence is CASSSGSSYNEQFF. In DNA form, the CDR3 reads TGTGCCAGCAGTTCGGGCAGCTCCTACAATGAGCAGTTCTTC.

Written as DNA, the CDR3 is TGTGCCAGCATATCTAGCGGGGACACCGGGGAGCTGTTTTTT. Its protein is CASISSGDTGELFF. The chain uses TRBV27 and TRBJ2-2; 9 bases align to TRBD2. The length of the CDR3 is 14 residues. CDR1 and CDR2 from the germline V gene are MNHEY and SMNVEV (reference sequence). Unmatched junction bases numbered 3, after V lost 7 bases and J lost 3 bases.

The chain links TRBV27 to TRBJ1-5; 8 positions agree with TRBD1. Germline values: CDR1 MNHEY, CDR2 SMNVEV (reference sequence). The CDR3 is 15 residues long. Trimming cost V 1 base and J 6 bases; bases outside gene matches: 5. CDR3 loop: CASSLWAGGFQPQHF. The CDR3 nucleotides are TGTGCCAGCAGTTTATGGGCAGGGGGCTTTCAGCCCCAGCATTTT.